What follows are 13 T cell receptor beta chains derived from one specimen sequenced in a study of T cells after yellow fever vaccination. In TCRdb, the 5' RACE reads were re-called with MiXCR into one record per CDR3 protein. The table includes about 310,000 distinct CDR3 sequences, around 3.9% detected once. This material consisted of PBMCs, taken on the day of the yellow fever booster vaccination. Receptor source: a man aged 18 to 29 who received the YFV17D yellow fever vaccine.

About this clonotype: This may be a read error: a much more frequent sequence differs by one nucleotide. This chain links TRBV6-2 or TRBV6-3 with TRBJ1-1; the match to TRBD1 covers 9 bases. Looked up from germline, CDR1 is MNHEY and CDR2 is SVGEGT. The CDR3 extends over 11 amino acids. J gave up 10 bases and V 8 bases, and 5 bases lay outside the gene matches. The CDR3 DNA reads TGTGCCAGCGTACAGGGGGCTTTAGCTTTCTTT. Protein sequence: CASVQGALAFF.

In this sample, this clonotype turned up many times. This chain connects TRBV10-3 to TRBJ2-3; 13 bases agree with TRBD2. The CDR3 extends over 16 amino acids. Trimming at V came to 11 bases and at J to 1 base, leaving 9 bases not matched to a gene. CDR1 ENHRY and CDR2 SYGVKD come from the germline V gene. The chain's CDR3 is CAVTSGGAYGTDTQYF. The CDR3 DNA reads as TGTGCCGTCACTAGCGGGGGGGCCTATGGCACAGATACGCAGTATTTT.

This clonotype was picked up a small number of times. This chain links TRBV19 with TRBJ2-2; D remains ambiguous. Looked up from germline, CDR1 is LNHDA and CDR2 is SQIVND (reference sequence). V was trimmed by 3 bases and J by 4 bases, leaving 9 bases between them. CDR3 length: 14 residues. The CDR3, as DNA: TGTGCCAGTAGTATGGTCGTAGGCACCGGGGAGCTGTTTTTT. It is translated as CASSMVVGTGELFF.

CDR3 amino acids: CSAPGQGALGGYTF. Written as DNA, the CDR3 is TGCAGTGCCCCTGGACAGGGGGCTCTTGGGGGCTACACCTTC. The chain uses TRBV20-1 and TRBJ1-2; 11 bases match TRBD1. The CDR3 spans 14 residues. V was clipped by 6 bases and J by 8 bases; unmatched bases: 11. Germline V gene data show CDR1 as DFQATT and CDR2 as SNEGSKA (reference sequence).

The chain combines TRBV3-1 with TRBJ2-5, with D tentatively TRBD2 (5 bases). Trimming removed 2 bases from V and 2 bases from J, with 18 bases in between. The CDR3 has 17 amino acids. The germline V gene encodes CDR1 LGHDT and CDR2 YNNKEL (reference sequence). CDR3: CASSQRPNYGIQETQYF. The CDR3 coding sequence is TGTGCCAGCAGCCAAAGGCCGAACTACGGGATACAAGAGACCCAGTACTTC.

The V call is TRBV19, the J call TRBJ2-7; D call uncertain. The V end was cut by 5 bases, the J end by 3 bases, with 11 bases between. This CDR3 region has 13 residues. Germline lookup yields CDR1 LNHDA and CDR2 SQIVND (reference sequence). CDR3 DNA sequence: TGTGCCAGTAGTTCTCAGCTATACTACGAGCAGTACTTC. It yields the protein CASSSQLYYEQYF.

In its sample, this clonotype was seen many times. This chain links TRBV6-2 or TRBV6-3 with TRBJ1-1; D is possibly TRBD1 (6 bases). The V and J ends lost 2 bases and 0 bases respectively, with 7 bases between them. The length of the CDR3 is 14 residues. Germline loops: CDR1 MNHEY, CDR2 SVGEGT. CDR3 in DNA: TGTGCCAGCAGTTACGGGGGCATGAACACTGAAGCTTTCTTT. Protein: CASSYGGMNTEAFF.

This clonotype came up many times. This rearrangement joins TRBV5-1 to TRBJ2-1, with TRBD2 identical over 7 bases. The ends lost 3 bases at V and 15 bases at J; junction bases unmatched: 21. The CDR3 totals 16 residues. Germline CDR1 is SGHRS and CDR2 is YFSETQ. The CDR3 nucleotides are TGCGCCAGCAGCTCGGCGGGAGACCCACGACACCTCTATCCGTTCTTC. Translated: CASSSAGDPRHLYPFF.

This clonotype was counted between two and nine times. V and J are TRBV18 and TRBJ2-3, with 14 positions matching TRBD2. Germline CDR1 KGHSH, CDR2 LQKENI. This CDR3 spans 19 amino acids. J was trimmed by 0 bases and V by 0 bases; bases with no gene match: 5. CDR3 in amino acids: CASSPPGLAGETSTDTQYF. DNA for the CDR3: TGTGCCAGCTCACCACCGGGACTAGCGGGGGAAACTAGCACAGATACGCAGTATTTT.

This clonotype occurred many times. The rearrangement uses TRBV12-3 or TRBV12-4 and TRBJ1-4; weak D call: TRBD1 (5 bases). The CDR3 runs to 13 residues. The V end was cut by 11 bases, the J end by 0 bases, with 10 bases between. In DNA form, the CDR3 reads TGTGCCTCCCAAGGGGCAACTAATGAAAAACTGTTTTTT. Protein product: CASQGATNEKLFF.

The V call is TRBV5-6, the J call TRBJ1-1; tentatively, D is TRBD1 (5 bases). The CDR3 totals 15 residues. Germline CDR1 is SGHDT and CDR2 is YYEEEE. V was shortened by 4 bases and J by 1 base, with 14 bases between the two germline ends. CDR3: CASSPDPGGNTEAFF. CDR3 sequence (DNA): TGTGCCAGCAGCCCTGACCCGGGGGGGAACACTGAAGCTTTCTTT.

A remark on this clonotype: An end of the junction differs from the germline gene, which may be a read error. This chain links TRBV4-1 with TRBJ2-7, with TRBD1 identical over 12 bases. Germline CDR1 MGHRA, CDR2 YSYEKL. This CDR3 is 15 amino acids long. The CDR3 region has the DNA TGCGCCAGCAGCCAAGTGCTACCGGGACAGGGGGCATCGGACTTC. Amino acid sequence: CASSQVLPGQGASDF.

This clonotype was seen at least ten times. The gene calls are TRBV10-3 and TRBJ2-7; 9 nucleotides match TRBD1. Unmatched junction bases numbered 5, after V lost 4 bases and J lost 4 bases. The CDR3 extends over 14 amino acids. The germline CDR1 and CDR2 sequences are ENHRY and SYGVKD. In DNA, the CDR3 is TGTGCCATCAGTGGACAGGGGGTTTTGTACGAGCAGTACTTC. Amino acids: CAISGQGVLYEQYF.